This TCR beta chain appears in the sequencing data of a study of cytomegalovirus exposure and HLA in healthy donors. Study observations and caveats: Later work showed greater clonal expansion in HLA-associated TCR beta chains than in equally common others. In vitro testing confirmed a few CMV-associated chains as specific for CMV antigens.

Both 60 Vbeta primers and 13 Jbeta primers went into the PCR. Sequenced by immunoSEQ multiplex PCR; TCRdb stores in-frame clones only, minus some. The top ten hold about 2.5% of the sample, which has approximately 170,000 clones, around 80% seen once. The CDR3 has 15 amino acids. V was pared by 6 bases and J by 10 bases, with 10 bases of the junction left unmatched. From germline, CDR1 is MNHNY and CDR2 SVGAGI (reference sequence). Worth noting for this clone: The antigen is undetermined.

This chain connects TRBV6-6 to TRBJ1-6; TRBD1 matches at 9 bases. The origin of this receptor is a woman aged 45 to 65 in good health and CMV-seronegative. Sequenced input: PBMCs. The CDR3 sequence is CASRPDRGLYSPLHF. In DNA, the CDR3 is TGTGCCAGCAGGCCGGACAGGGGACTTTACTCACCCCTCCACTTT.